This TCR beta chain was sequenced during a study of T cells in tumors after PD-1 blockade. Study information: Each patient got pembrolizumab 200 mg every 3 weeks or cemiplimab 350 mg every 2 weeks.

A remark on this clone: Its matching antigen is unknown.

Tumor or blood genomic DNA was sequenced, with inputs of roughly 600 ng to 6,004 ng. Germline CDR1 SGDLS, CDR2 YYNGEE. This CDR3 has 15 amino acids. V was shortened by 4 bases and J by 6 bases, with 14 bases between the two germline ends. Profiling relied on immunoSEQ multiplex PCR, and the TCRdb table lists in-frame clones only, not all of them. The sample lists roughly 8,500 clones; around two thirds were seen once. Whole-study results and caveats: Some novel exhausted tumor clones appeared in pre-treatment blood, suggesting peripheral recruitment.

The rearrangement joins TRBV9 to TRBJ1-6, with D unclear. The starting material was tumor tissue, obtained after anti-PD-1 treatment. The TCR comes from a human donor with basal cell carcinoma. The CDR3 sequence is CASSSTGVGNSPLHF. The CDR3 DNA sequence: TGTGCCAGCAGCTCCACGGGAGTGGGTAATTCACCCCTCCACTTT.